This T cell receptor beta chain derives from a study of T cells in tuberculosis (dated by TCRdb to 2016 to 2019). Regarding the complete study: The study combined CD1B tetramers and high-throughput TCR immunosequencing to characterize T cells specific for the mycobacterial lipid antigen glucose monomycolate (GMM). With 9 to 11 people per group, a South African clinical cohort compared IGRA-negative adolescents, IGRA-positive adolescents with latent tuberculosis, and adults with active tuberculosis. Study-level results and caveats: A classifier using the diverse GMM-specific repertoire reached roughly 87% accuracy (AUROC roughly 0.9), compared with about 63% accuracy using GEM motif frequencies. Compared with IGRA-negative controls, TCR-alpha repertoires from active tuberculosis had smaller mean NN-distances to GMM-specific TCRs, which suggests that these TCRs underwent clonal expansion. Clinical samples were chosen by availability of cryopreserved specimens, and active tuberculosis cases were adults while controls were adolescents. Shorter CDR3-alpha lengths in active tuberculosis patients partly drove the smaller NN-distances, and the TCR-beta difference was not statistically significant.

The immunoSEQ multiplex PCR assay was used to generate TCR libraries, with TCR-beta and/or TCR-alpha/delta assays applied to each sample. The Illumina high-throughput platform was used to sequence the amplified TCR libraries. The study's processing was this. Clustering and dimensionality reduction relied on pairwise TCRdist distances among GMM-specific receptors from T cells that were either sorted ex vivo or expanded in vitro. Each clinical repertoire was assigned a mean NN-distance score, defined as the average TCRdist to the nearest 10% of tetramer-positive reference sequences. GEM TCR motif frequency was calculated as the fraction of unique TCRs that matched known GEM sequences in V/J usage and CDR3 length. Active tuberculosis was classified by linear discriminant analysis with leave-one-out cross-validation, implemented in scikit-learn. Entries here come from immuneACCESS through TCRdb and include only in-frame sequences with V and J called. Some clones fail to appear in such tables; in the studies checked, an unresolved V gene covers under half of the shortfall, and the cause of the remainder is unknown. V and J calls and clone size are those listed in that table; D and trimming were worked out from the DNA. Present in this sample are roughly 44,000 clones, around 96% of which were seen just once. Jointly, the top ten make up less than 8.5% of the sample.

As for this clone: Which antigen it targets is not known. Base-call qualities are not available, and no considerably larger clone is one nucleotide away.

At study entry, adolescents were screened for latent tuberculosis infection using a tuberculin skin test and the QuantiFERON-TB GOLD In-Tube IGRA. Immunosequencing was performed on unsorted cryopreserved PBMC, with around 92,000 T cells per clinical donor covered on average. Eleven high schools in the Worcester region of the Western Cape, South Africa, served as enrollment sites for adolescents aged 12 to 18 years. About 10 M. tuberculosis-infected adolescents and roughly 10 uninfected adolescents were selected, with the two groups matched for age and sex. PBMC from adolescents were isolated by density centrifugation from freshly drawn heparinized blood and then cryopreserved. Taken from cysteine to phenylalanine, the CDR3 has 16 residues. Only the CDR3 portion is preserved as DNA: 48 bases, with reading frame beginning at the first base. CDR1 and CDR2 (SGHDN, FVKESK) derive from the germline V gene. The junction carries 12 bases between V and J, which are trimmed by 0 bases and 2 bases respectively.

Sequenced sample: PBMCs. This receptor chain uses TRBV14 and TRBJ2-3; a weak D assignment points to TRBD2 (5 bases agree). This receptor was taken from a donor aged 5-35 years with latent tuberculosis or without tuberculosis infection. The CDR3 protein sequence reads: CASSQDRGILTDTQYF. The sequenced DNA is TGTGCCAGCAGCCAAGATCGAGGGATTCTCACAGATACGCAGTATTTT.